The sequence of this T cell receptor (beta chain) was determined in a study of PD-1 blockade in classical Hodgkin lymphoma. Study summary: Each patient was given nivolumab 3 mg/kg through a vein every 2 weeks.

Germline V lookup: CDR1 MGHRA, CDR2 YSYEKL. The CDR3 has 14 residues. With V trimmed by 9 bases and J by 4 bases, 6 bases remained unmatched. Study outcomes and limitations: Patients who began taking nivolumab under 1 year after ASCT were left out.

Some clones are missing from TCRdb's copy, which holds only in-frame ones; the method was immunoSEQ multiplex PCR. The sample records some 15,000 clones, 80% to 90% being singletons. Worth noting for this clone: Antigen specificity is unknown.

Every one of the patients relapsed after autologous stem cell transplantation (brentuximab vedotin exposure was variable). Sequenced here: peripheral blood mononuclear cells (PBMCs), sampled before the second cycle of nivolumab. The chain combines TRBV4-1 with TRBJ1-2; 12 bases are a match to TRBD1. This TCR was recovered from a human donor with classical Hodgkin lymphoma. Here the CDR3 DNA reads TGCGCCAGTTCGGGACAGGGGGCCTCCTATGGCTACACCTTC. Protein product: CASSGQGASYGYTF.